The 27 T cell receptor beta chains below all came from one sample that was sequenced in a study of Ad26.COV2.S vaccination and SARS-CoV-2 variants. Profiling relied on immunoSEQ multiplex PCR, and the TCRdb table lists in-frame clones only, not all of them. The table lists roughly 350,000 clones, around 89% of them singletons. As to treatment: 19 received Ad26.COV2.S at low or high dose, single or two shots; roughly five received placebo; per-sample allocation not given. After the first vaccine or placebo injection, samples were drawn on day 63. Sequences were derived from peripheral blood, sampled in a trial of Ad26.COV2.S vaccine versus placebo. Receptor source: a person aged 18-65 years who received the Ad26.COV2.S COVID-19 vaccine or a placebo.

The V gene is TRBV29-1, the J gene TRBJ1-1; the D is unclear. The V end lost 2 bases, the J end lost 4 bases, and 14 bases lay between the germline ends. This CDR3 comprises 14 residues. Germline lookup yields CDR1 SQVTM and CDR2 ANQGSEA. In DNA form, the CDR3 reads TGCAGCGTTGAAATGACCCCATCAACCACTGAAGCTTTCTTT. Its translation is CSVEMTPSTTEAFF.

This CDR3 is CASSSGLAEQETQYF. CDR3 coding DNA: TGTGCCAGCAGCTCGGGACTAGCGGAACAAGAGACCCAGTACTTC. The rearrangement links TRBV13 to TRBJ2-5, with 11 positions matching TRBD2. V gave up 4 bases and J gave up 2 bases; unmatched junction bases: 3. The germline V gene has CDR1 PRHDT and CDR2 FYEKMQ (reference sequence). The CDR3 has 15 residues.

This chain uses TRBV5-1 with TRBJ2-5, with D perhaps TRBD1 or TRBD2 (6 bases each). The V end was cut by 6 bases, the J end by 0 bases, with 18 bases between. Germline-derived CDR1 and CDR2 are SGHRS and YFSETQ. The CDR3 runs 16 residues. In DNA, the CDR3 is TGCGCCAGCACTTTAAAGGGGGGAGCGAACCAAGAGACCCAGTACTTC. Translated: CASTLKGGANQETQYF. Drawing the rest from reference TRBV5-1 and TRBJ2-5, the complete variable domain is KAGVTQTPRYLIKTRGQQVTLSCSPISGHRSVSWYQQTPGQGLQFLFEYFSETQRNKGNFPGRFSGRQFSNSRSEMNVSTLELGDSALYLCASTLKGGANQETQYFGPGTRLLVL.

The chain links TRBV2 to TRBJ2-4; the D gene could be TRBD1 or TRBD2 (5 bases each). Trimming shortened V by 10 bases and J by 8 bases, and 21 bases separated the two germline ends. CDR3 length: 14 residues. CDR1 SNHLY and CDR2 FYNNEI come from the germline V gene. CDR3 sequence reads: CATNELRGRYIQYF. The CDR3, as DNA: TGTGCCACCAACGAATTGAGGGGTCGTTACATTCAGTACTTC.

The V gene is TRBV7-2, the J gene TRBJ1-2; 7 bases line up with TRBD1. The germline V gene encodes CDR1 SGHTA and CDR2 FQGNSA. This CDR3 is built from 17 residues. V lost 3 bases, J lost 4 bases, and 14 bases stayed unmatched. The CDR3 DNA reads as TGTGCCAGCAGCTTCAGGGAGACCCTGGGACAGCGCTATGGCTACACCTTC. It encodes CASSFRETLGQRYGYTF.

The V call is TRBV11-2, the J call TRBJ1-6, with D uncertain. The CDR3 loop spans 16 amino acids. In germline, CDR1 is SGHAT, CDR2 FQNNGV. The ends were cut back, 1 base at V and 10 bases at J, with 17 bases in the middle. CDR3 DNA sequence: TGTGCCAGCAGCTTAGTCCCCCCGGGGATGGGATCACCCCTCCACTTT. Encoded protein: CASSLVPPGMGSPLHF. The full variable domain, rest sourced from reference TRBV11-2 and TRBJ1-6, is EAGVAQSPRYKIIEKRQSVAFWCNPISGHATLYWYQQILGQGPKLLIQFQNNGVVDDSQLPKDRFSAERLKGVDSTLKIQPAKLEDSAVYLCASSLVPPGMGSPLHFGNGTRLTVT.

CDR3 sequence: CASSFWNTGELFF. CDR3 nucleotide sequence: TGTGCCAGCAGCTTTTGGAACACCGGGGAGCTGTTTTTT. This sequence joins TRBV5-5 and TRBJ2-2, with D unclear. V was cut by 2 bases and J by 1 base, with 3 bases left in between. CDR3 length equals 13 residues. Germline CDR1 reads SGHKS; CDR2 reads YYEKEE (reference sequence).

The chain employs TRBV24-1 and TRBJ2-7; no definite D call. Trimming shortened V by 1 base and J by 1 base, and 7 bases separated the two germline ends. There are 14 residues in the CDR3. Germline V gene lookup returns CDR1 KGHDR and CDR2 SFDVKD. CDR3 nucleotides: TGTGCCACCAGTGATTTTAACGGATCCTACGAGCAGTACTTC. Translating gives CATSDFNGSYEQYF.

The genes are TRBV3-1 (or the pseudogene TRBV3-2) and TRBJ1-2; no firm D call. The CDR3 runs 14 residues. Trimming removed 1 base at V and 4 bases at J, with 10 bases between. CDR1 and CDR2 (germline): LGHDT, YNNKEL (reference sequence). CDR3 sequence: CASSQAVGSYGYTF. CDR3 coding DNA: TGTGCCAGCAGCCAAGCGGTAGGGAGCTATGGCTACACCTTC.

This clone showed up just a few times. V and J are TRBV6-5 and TRBJ1-6; 10 bases match TRBD1. Trimming removed 0 bases from V and 8 bases from J; junction bases left unmatched: 4. The CDR3 spans 16 residues. Germline-derived CDR1 and CDR2 are MNHEY and SVGAGI. The CDR3 loop reads CASSYSGTGVHSPLHF. The CDR3 DNA reads as TGTGCCAGCAGTTACTCTGGGACAGGGGTGCATTCACCCCTCCACTTT.

The chain links TRBV4-1 to TRBJ2-3; 16 positions agree with TRBD2. The CDR3 loop spans 19 amino acids. Germline lookup yields CDR1 MGHRA and CDR2 YSYEKL. The junction had 12 bases not matched to a gene; V was cut back by 4 bases and J by 5 bases. This CDR3 is CASSPKPGLAGGEGDTQYF. CDR3 DNA: TGCGCCAGCAGCCCCAAACCGGGACTAGCGGGGGGGGAGGGAGATACGCAGTATTTT.

The V gene is TRBV6-5, the J gene TRBJ2-7; no clear D. Germline lookup yields CDR1 MNHEY and CDR2 SVGAGI. The CDR3 is made up of 13 amino acids. The germline V and J ends were trimmed by 6 bases and 5 bases, with 14 bases remaining between them. The CDR3 is CASSLERPNEQYF. The DNA for the CDR3 is TGTGCCAGCAGCCTGGAGAGGCCAAACGAGCAGTACTTC.

This chain connects TRBV20-1 to TRBJ2-1; D might be TRBD1 or TRBD2, each matching 6 bases. The CDR3 has 11 amino acids. The V gene's germline CDR1 is DFQATT and CDR2 SNEGSKA (reference sequence). The V end was cut by 4 bases, the J end by 9 bases, with 10 bases between. The CDR3 bases are TGCAGTGCTAATAGGGGGGTTGAGCAGTTCTTC. As protein: CSANRGVEQFF.

Only one count was recorded for this clone. The chain employs TRBV30 and TRBJ2-1, with D possibly being TRBD2 (5 bases). The germline V gene encodes CDR1 GTSNPN and CDR2 SVGIG (reference sequence). With 0 bases removed from V and 6 bases from J, the gap between germline ends came to 27 bases. The CDR3 is 19 amino acids. The CDR3 DNA reads as TGTGCCTGGAGTGTACCCCGGACTTACTATCAAGAGATCGGCAATGAGCAGTTCTTC. Its translation: CAWSVPRTYYQEIGNEQFF. The full variable domain, with the rest looked up from reference TRBV30 and TRBJ2-1, is SQTIHQWPATLVQPVGSPLSLECTVEGTSNPNLYWYRQAAGRGLQLLFYSVGIGQISSEVPQNLSASRPQDRQFILSSKKLLLSDSGFYLCAWSVPRTYYQEIGNEQFFGPGTRLTVL.

This clone appeared a single time. The rearrangement uses TRBV7-9 and TRBJ1-4, with no clear D. The CDR3 sequence is 13 residues long. The V end lost 5 bases, the J end lost 8 bases, and 12 bases lay between the germline ends. CDR1 and CDR2 from the germline V gene are SEHNR and FQNEAQ (reference sequence). The CDR3 coding sequence is TGTGCCAGCAGCGGTCAGGAGACAGAAAAACTGTTTTTT. It specifies CASSGQETEKLFF.

The chain employs TRBV29-1 and TRBJ1-5, with 8 bases lining up with TRBD1. The CDR3 contains 13 residues. V lost 7 bases, J lost 6 bases, and 8 bases stayed unmatched. Germline CDR1 and CDR2: SQVTM and ANQGSEA. The CDR3 DNA sequence: TGCAGCGCCCTCGGACAGGGAGGTCAGCCCCAGCATTTT. This codes for CSALGQGGQPQHF.

The chain joins TRBV7-9 to TRBJ2-7; tentative D call: TRBD2 (5 bases). Deletions cut 4 bases from V and 5 bases from J, with 21 bases between. The CDR3 totals 16 residues. CDR1 SEHNR and CDR2 FQNEAQ come from the germline V gene (reference sequence). The CDR3 DNA is TGTGCCAGCAGCTATAGCGTGGCCCGCGCTTCGAACGAGCAGTACTTC. Its protein product is CASSYSVARASNEQYF.

The chain is built from TRBV6-2 or TRBV6-3 and TRBJ2-1; D is possibly TRBD1 or TRBD2 (6 bases each). Trimming stripped 6 bases from V and 6 bases from J, with 21 bases between. CDR1 is MNHEY, CDR2 SVGEGT, per germline. The CDR3 has 16 residues. The DNA of the CDR3 is TGTGCCAGCAGACCTACAGGGAGGTCGTTCGCCAATGAGCAGTTCTTC. Translation: CASRPTGRSFANEQFF.

This chain links TRBV5-4 with TRBJ2-7; D may be TRBD2 (5 bases). This CDR3 has 15 residues. Germline CDR1 SGHNT, CDR2 YYREEE (reference sequence). The V end was cut by 1 base, the J end by 0 bases, with 11 bases between. In nucleotides, the CDR3 is TGTGCCAGCAGCTTGAGCAGTGGGAGCTCCTACGAGCAGTACTTC. Amino acids: CASSLSSGSSYEQYF.

Here the CDR3 reads CASSFSARTWGLNQPQHF. The CDR3 DNA sequence: TGTGCCAGCAGTTTCAGTGCCAGGACCTGGGGTCTCAATCAGCCCCAGCATTTT. The chain combines TRBV28 with TRBJ1-5; no clear D gene. This CDR3 is 18 amino acids long. Trimming took 3 bases from V and 3 from J, leaving 21 bases between them. Germline V gene data show CDR1 as MDHEN and CDR2 as SYDVKM. The entire variable domain, with the rest obtained from reference TRBV28 and TRBJ1-5, is as follows: DVKVTQSSRYLVKRTGEKVFLECVQDMDHENMFWYRQDPGLGLRLIYFSYDVKMKEKGDIPEGYSVSREKKERFSLILESASTNQTSMYLCASSFSARTWGLNQPQHFGDGTRLSIL.

The rearrangement joins TRBV20-1 to TRBJ2-5; the D gene is possibly TRBD2 (7 bases). Germline lookup yields CDR1 DFQATT and CDR2 SNEGSKA (reference sequence). Trimming shortened V by 3 bases and J by 5 bases, and 13 bases separated the two germline ends. The CDR3 has 13 amino acids. The CDR3 is CSASAGEGETQYF. CDR3 nucleotide sequence: TGCAGTGCTAGTGCAGGGGAGGGGGAGACCCAGTACTTC.

The rearrangement uses TRBV7-9 and TRBJ1-4, with D possibly TRBD1 on 6 matching bases. Germline V gives CDR1 SEHNR, CDR2 FQNEAQ (reference sequence). CDR3 length: 17 residues. V was cut by 0 bases and J by 5 bases, with 16 bases left in between. The CDR3 coding sequence is TGTGCCAGCAGCTTAGCGAACGTCAGGGGATCAAATGAAAAACTGTTTTTT. Amino acids: CASSLANVRGSNEKLFF.

This rearrangement joins TRBV19 to TRBJ2-7, with D perhaps given as TRBD1 or TRBD2 (5 bases each). Looked up from germline, CDR1 is LNHDA and CDR2 is SQIVND (reference sequence). The CDR3 extends over 15 amino acids. V lost 1 base, J lost 5 bases, and 15 bases lay in between. In DNA form, the CDR3 reads TGTGCCAGTAGTATAGCGGGACGCTCTTTGGACGAGCAGTACTTC. This translates into CASSIAGRSLDEQYF.

The rearrangement joins TRBV3-1 (or the pseudogene TRBV3-2) to TRBJ2-7; D is undetermined. CDR1 and CDR2 (germline): LGHDT, YNNKEL (reference sequence). The germline V and J ends were trimmed by 1 base and 7 bases, with 11 bases remaining between them. This CDR3 comprises 13 residues. The DNA for the CDR3 is TGTGCCAGCAGCCAAGGGAGTCCCGCGGAGCAGTACTTC. It encodes CASSQGSPAEQYF.

Note on this clone: An end of the junction differs from the germline gene, which may be a read error. This chain connects TRBV7-2 to TRBJ1-1; D might be TRBD1 (5 bases). CDR3 length: 14 amino acids. CDR1 and CDR2 from the germline V gene are SGHTA and FQGNSA. The CDR3 sequence is CASSIDPGLWVWGF. DNA of the CDR3: TGTGCCAGCAGCATAGATCCGGGACTTTGGGTGTGGGGCTTT.

J is TRBJ2-7 and V is TRBV6-2 or TRBV6-3; 9 bases match TRBD2. The ends lost 6 bases at V and 4 bases at J; junction bases unmatched: 13. The CDR3 is 16 residues long. CDR1 and CDR2 (germline): MNHEY, SVGEGT. CDR3 region: CASSTPRGGGAYEQYF. In DNA form, the CDR3 reads TGTGCCAGCAGCACCCCCCGGGGCGGGGGGGCGTACGAGCAGTACTTC.

The chain links TRBV9 to TRBJ1-2; TRBD1 matches 7 bases. This CDR3 region has 18 residues. CDR1 SGDLS and CDR2 YYNGEE come from the germline V gene. The trim removed 6 bases at V and 2 bases at J, leaving 19 bases unmatched. DNA for the CDR3: TGTGCCAGCACCGAAGGGCAGGGGGTATTAGGATCCAACTATGGCTACACCTTC. This gives the protein CASTEGQGVLGSNYGYTF. Full variable domain (remainder filled in from reference TRBV9 and TRBJ1-2): DSGVTQTPKHLITATGQRVTLRCSPRSGDLSVYWYQQSLDQGLQFLIQYYNGEERAKGNILERFSAQQFPDLHSELNLSSLELGDSALYFCASTEGQGVLGSNYGYTFGSGTRLTVV.